Reported below is one T cell receptor (beta chain). The data belong to a study of early stage breast cancer tumors. Data came from immunoSEQ multiplex PCR; TCRdb stores just in-frame clones and leaves some out. The sample lists about 5,400 clones; about two thirds were seen once. This CDR3 region has 12 residues. Trimming stripped 6 bases from V and 3 bases from J, with 8 bases between. Germline-derived CDR1 and CDR2 are MNHNS and SASEGT. The TCR originated in a person in their sixties with breast cancer. The source material was breast tumor tissue. V is TRBV6-1 and J is TRBJ1-2; no reliable D call. The CDR3 sequence is CASRQNDYGYTF. CDR3 nucleotides: TGTGCCAGCAGGCAGAACGACTATGGCTACACCTTC.